One and the same sample provided the 8 T cell receptor beta chains below, sequenced in a study of T cells in Graves' hyperthyroidism and ophthalmopathy. There were TCR beta CDR3 regions amplified from RNA transcripts. First-round RT-PCR of the TCR CDR3 relied on the HTBI primer set. Via MiXCR, TCRdb re-called the multiplex PCR reads, giving one row per CDR3 protein. The sample has fewer than 650,000 distinct CDR3 sequences; approximately 14% are singletons. Sequenced input: blood. These receptors all stem from a woman between 18 and 30 years old with Graves' ophthalmopathy.

The V gene is TRBV9, the J gene TRBJ1-2, with D possibly being TRBD1 (5 bases). V shed 5 bases and J shed 6 bases, with 35 bases lying between them. The CDR3 spans 20 residues. The germline V gene has CDR1 SGDLS and CDR2 YYNGEE. CDR3 in DNA: TGTGCCAGCAGAGGCCCATTTCGGGACTTCGTCGGGGTCTCAAAGAATGGCTACACCTTC. It is translated as CASRGPFRDFVGVSKNGYTF.

This clonotype occurred many times. The rearrangement uses TRBV28 and TRBJ1-5; D not resolved. Germline V gives CDR1 MDHEN, CDR2 SYDVKM. Trimming took 4 bases from V and 10 from J, leaving 8 bases between them. The CDR3 has 11 residues. As DNA, the CDR3 is TGTGCCAGCAGTTCTATGGGTCCCCAGCATTTT. Its translation is CASSSMGPQHF.

This clonotype was detected many times. The chain recombines TRBV12-5 with TRBJ2-7; no clear D gene. V was shortened by 7 bases and J by 1 base, with 14 bases between the two germline ends. The germline CDR1 and CDR2 sequences are LGHNT and FRNRAP. The CDR3 extends over 14 amino acids. CDR3 residues: CASAMGKGSYEQYF. The CDR3 bases are TGTGCTAGTGCTATGGGGAAGGGTTCCTACGAGCAGTACTTC.

This clonotype was observed at least ten times. The chain couples TRBV5-5 to TRBJ1-1; 7 bases agree with TRBD1. Unmatched junction bases numbered 10, after V lost 4 bases and J lost 7 bases. In germline, CDR1 is SGHKS, CDR2 YYEKEE (reference sequence). The CDR3 extends over 14 amino acids. In DNA, the CDR3 is TGTGCCAGCAGCGGGTATGGACAGGCACGTGAAGCTTTCTTT. This sequence encodes CASSGYGQAREAFF. Complete variable domain (other parts from reference TRBV5-5 and TRBJ1-1): DAGVTQSPTHLIKTRGQQVTLRCSPISGHKSVSWYQQVLGQGPQFIFQYYEKEERGRGNFPDRFSARQFPNYSSELNVNALLLGDSALYLCASSGYGQAREAFFGQGTRLTVV.

This clonotype showed up many times. The rearrangement uses TRBV4-3 and TRBJ2-7; no firm D call. Deletions cut 0 bases from V and 1 base from J, with 10 bases between. Germline CDR1 LGHNA, CDR2 YSLEER. CDR3 size: 15 residues. The CDR3: CASSQDGAWSYEQYF. CDR3 bases: TGCGCCAGCAGCCAAGATGGAGCGTGGTCCTACGAGCAGTACTTC.

Ten or more counts support this clonotype. The genes are TRBV7-9 and TRBJ2-7; possibly TRBD2 for D (6 bases). CDR3 length: 15 residues. Trimming stripped 5 bases from V and 6 bases from J, with 20 bases between. Germline CDR1 and CDR2: SEHNR and FQNEAQ (reference sequence). As DNA, the CDR3 is TGTGCCAGCAGCAGCACAACGGAGGGCCTCTCCGAGCAGTACTTC. Translation gives CASSSTTEGLSEQYF.

This clonotype was recorded at least ten times. The rearrangement links TRBV28 to TRBJ2-2; D gene ambiguous. Trimming removed 7 bases from V and 6 bases from J, with 18 bases in between. The CDR3 loop spans 15 amino acids. Germline V gene sequence: CDR1 MDHEN, CDR2 SYDVKM. The CDR3 spells CASIDRSRFSGELFF. The CDR3 DNA sequence: TGTGCCAGCATAGATAGGTCACGGTTCTCCGGGGAGCTGTTTTTT.

This clonotype was picked up many times. V and J are TRBV11-1 and TRBJ2-7; 13 bases are shared with TRBD2. V shed 1 base and J 3 bases; nucleotides not matched to a gene: 12. Germline CDR1 reads SGHAT; CDR2 reads FQDESV (reference sequence). The CDR3 sequence is 19 residues long. Here the CDR3 DNA reads TGTGCCAGCAGCTTAGAGCCAGGGGGACTAGCGGGGAACGACTACGAGCAGTACTTC. This codes for CASSLEPGGLAGNDYEQYF.